The sequence of this T cell receptor (beta chain) was determined in a study of shared clonotypes between healthy human individuals. For the study at large: Aged 18 to 49, the donors were a couple of women and a few men. Findings of the study overall: In contrast to clonotypes shared by all four donors, non-shared clonotypes had lower generation probabilities.

The CDR3 covers 15 residues. Unmatched junction bases numbered 9, after V lost 4 bases and J lost 6 bases. Looked up from germline, CDR1 is SEHNR and CDR2 is FQNEAQ (reference sequence). Sequencing was at deep level. About 30,000 T cell genomes, or about 200 ng DNA, went into the sorted-subset replicate PCRs. Assay: immunoSEQ multiplex PCR; the TCRdb copy retains only in-frame clones and omits some. This table holds about 1.1 million clones, around 82% found once. For this clone: Its antigen remains unidentified.

V and J are TRBV7-9 and TRBJ1-1; 9 positions match TRBD1. Material for sequencing was memory CD4+ T cells from PBMCs. Described subset: CD45RA-negative fraction. The sequence was collected from a man in his late teens or twenties in good health. Some clones in this sample may be carry-over from other donors' samples. CDR3 in DNA: TGTGCCAGCAGCTCGTACCGGGACAGGGAGGCTGAAGCTTTCTTT. This codes for CASSSYRDREAEAFF.